Listed below are T cell receptor beta chains from one sample, sequenced in a study of T-cell memory formation after mild COVID-19. A single record per CDR3 protein comes from TCRdb applying MiXCR to the 5' RACE reads. Altogether 450,000 or so distinct CDR3 sequences are present, about 23% being singletons, with the ten largest covering around 13%. Sequencing was carried out using PBMCs or a T cell subset sorted from them (not recorded which). The receptors shown here come from an adult woman who had mild COVID-19 (a few samples of this study predate the infection). Cell type and time point are not known. Each CDR3 is given with its conserved first and last residue. Where a row states a size, it is once, few, many or the class of an expanded clone; other rows omit it.

clone size	V gene	CDR3 protein
few	TRBV6-5	CASREGQGFSYEQYF
-	TRBV12-5	CASGRGKEYNEQFF
-	TRBV7-9	CASSLYGGETQYF
-	TRBV6-2/TRBV6-3	CASSSHTGGNQPQHF
-	TRBV7-8	CASSLPRRSGPYSTDTQYF
-	TRBV6-2/TRBV6-3	CATRTTGGDDTEAFF
-	TRBV5-1	CASSFRDRANYGYTF
few	TRBV15	CATSRARQGLYEQYF
once	TRBV20-1	CSARGLAEETQYF
-	TRBV3-1	CASSQGITDTQYF
-	TRBV6-2/TRBV6-3	CASSSAGGVEGEAFF